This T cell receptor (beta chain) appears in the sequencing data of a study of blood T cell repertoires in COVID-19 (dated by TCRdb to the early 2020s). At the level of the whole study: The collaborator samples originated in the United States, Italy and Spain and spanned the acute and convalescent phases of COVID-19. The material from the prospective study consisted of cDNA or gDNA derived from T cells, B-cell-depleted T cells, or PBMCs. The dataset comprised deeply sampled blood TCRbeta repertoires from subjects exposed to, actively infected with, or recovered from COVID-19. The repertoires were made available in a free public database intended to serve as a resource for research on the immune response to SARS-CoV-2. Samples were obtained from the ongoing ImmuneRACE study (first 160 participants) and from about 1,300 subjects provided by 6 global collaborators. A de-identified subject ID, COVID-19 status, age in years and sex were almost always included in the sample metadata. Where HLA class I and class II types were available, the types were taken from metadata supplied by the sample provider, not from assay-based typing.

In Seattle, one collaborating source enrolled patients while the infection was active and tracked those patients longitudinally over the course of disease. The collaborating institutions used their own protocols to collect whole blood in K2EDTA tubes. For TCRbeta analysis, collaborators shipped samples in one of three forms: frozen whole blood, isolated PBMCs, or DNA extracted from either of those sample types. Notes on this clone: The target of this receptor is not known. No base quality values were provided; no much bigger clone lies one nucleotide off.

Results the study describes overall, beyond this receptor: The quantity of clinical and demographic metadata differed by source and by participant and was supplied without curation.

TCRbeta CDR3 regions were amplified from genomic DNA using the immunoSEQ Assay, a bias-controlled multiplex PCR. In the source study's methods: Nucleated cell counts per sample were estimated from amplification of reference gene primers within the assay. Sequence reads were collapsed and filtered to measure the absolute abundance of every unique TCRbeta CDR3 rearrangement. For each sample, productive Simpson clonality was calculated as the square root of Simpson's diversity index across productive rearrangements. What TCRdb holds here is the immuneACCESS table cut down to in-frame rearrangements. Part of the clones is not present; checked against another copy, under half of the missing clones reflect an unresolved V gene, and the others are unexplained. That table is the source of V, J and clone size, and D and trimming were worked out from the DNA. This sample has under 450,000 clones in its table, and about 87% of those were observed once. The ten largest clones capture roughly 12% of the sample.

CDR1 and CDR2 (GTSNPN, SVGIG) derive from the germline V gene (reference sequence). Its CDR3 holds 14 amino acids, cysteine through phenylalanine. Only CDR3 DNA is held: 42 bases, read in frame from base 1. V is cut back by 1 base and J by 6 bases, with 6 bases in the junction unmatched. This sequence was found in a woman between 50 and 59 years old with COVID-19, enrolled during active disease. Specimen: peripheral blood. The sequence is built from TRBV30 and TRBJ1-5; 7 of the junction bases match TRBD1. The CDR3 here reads CAWSEGAGGQPQHF. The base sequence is TGTGCCTGGAGTGAGGGGGCTGGGGGTCAGCCCCAGCATTTT.